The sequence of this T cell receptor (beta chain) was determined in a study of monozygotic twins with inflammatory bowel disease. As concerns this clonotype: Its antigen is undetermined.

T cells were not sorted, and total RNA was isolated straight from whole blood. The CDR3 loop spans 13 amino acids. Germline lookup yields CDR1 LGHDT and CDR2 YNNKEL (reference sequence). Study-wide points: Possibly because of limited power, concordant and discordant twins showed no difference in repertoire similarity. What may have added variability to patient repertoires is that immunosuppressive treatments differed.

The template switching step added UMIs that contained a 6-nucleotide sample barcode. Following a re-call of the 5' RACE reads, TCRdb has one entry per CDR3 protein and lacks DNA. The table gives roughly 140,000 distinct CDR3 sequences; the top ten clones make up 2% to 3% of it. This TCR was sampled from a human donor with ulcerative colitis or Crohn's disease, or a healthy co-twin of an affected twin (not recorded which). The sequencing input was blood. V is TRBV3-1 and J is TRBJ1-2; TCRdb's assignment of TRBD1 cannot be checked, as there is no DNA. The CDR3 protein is CASSLQGDYGYTF.